The next 30 T cell receptor beta chains were all read from a single sample in a study of T cells in localized non-small cell lung cancer (dated by TCRdb to the early 2020s). The library was generated by the immunoSEQ multiplex PCR assay. Imported from immuneACCESS, the table was reduced by TCRdb to in-frame sequences with V and J called. These copies leave out some clones; in studies compared against another copy, an unresolved V gene accounts for under half, and the cause of the remainder is not known. The sample includes 2,500 to 4,000 clones, with 29% observed a single time. Roughly 9.6% of the sample is taken by the ten largest. The sequencing used lung tumor tissue, collected before any cancer treatment. All receptors come from a man aged 40 to 69 with stage I lung adenocarcinoma.

This clone is medium-sized within its sample. The chain is built from TRBV6-8 and TRBJ2-7, with D unclear. CDR1 is MNHGY, CDR2 SAAAGT, per germline. Trimming stripped 4 bases from V and 1 base from J, with 8 bases between. This CDR3 is 13 amino acids long. Here the CDR3 reads CASSLLGSYEQYF. In DNA form, the CDR3 reads TGTGCCAGCAGTTTGCTAGGGTCCTACGAGCAGTACTTC.

The CDR3 region has the DNA TGTGCCAGCTCACCAGAACAGAACTACGAGCAGTACTTC. This gives the protein CASSPEQNYEQYF. V and J are TRBV18 and TRBJ2-7; no definite D call. The CDR3 is 13 residues long. V lost 2 bases, J lost 3 bases, and 8 bases lay in between. The germline V gene has CDR1 KGHSH and CDR2 LQKENI.

The CDR3 DNA reads TGTGCCAGCAGGGACAGATACACAGATACGCAGTATTTT. Amino acid sequence: CASRDRYTDTQYF. J is TRBJ2-3 and V is TRBV25-1, with a possible D match to TRBD1 (6 bases). There are 13 residues in the CDR3. From germline, CDR1 is MGHDK and CDR2 SYGVNS. V lost 6 bases and J 2 bases, leaving 9 bases between the germline ends.

The gene calls are TRBV19 and TRBJ2-2; 10 bases align to TRBD1. CDR1 and CDR2 (germline): LNHDA, SQIVND (reference sequence). This CDR3 has 15 residues. The junction had 4 bases not matched to a gene; V was cut back by 6 bases and J by 3 bases. The CDR3 reads CASRPGQGYTGELFF. The CDR3 coding sequence is TGTGCCAGTAGACCGGGACAGGGGTACACCGGGGAGCTGTTTTTT.

This clone was seen a single time. This chain's CDR3 is CASSPAGGEGYTF. The CDR3 region has the DNA TGTGCCAGCTCACCGGCAGGGGGCGAAGGCTACACCTTC. V and J are TRBV18 and TRBJ1-2; 8 bases are a match to TRBD1. Losses at the gene ends were 3 bases for V and 8 bases for J; bases not matched to a gene: 5. This CDR3 has 13 amino acids. Looked up from germline, CDR1 is KGHSH and CDR2 is LQKENI.

By its share, this clone is medium-sized. The CDR3 bases are TGTGCCAGCAGTTTATTGGGGCAGGGCCTCTACGAGCAGTACTTC. It encodes CASSLLGQGLYEQYF. V and J are TRBV28 and TRBJ2-7; possibly TRBD1 for D (5 bases). Germline values: CDR1 MDHEN, CDR2 SYDVKM. This CDR3 is 15 amino acids long. V lost 1 base to trimming and J lost 3 bases, with 13 bases between them.

The V and J genes are TRBV30 and TRBJ2-2, with 14 bases aligning to TRBD2. The trim removed 3 bases at V and 3 bases at J, leaving 0 bases unmatched. Germline CDR1 and CDR2: GTSNPN and SVGIG (reference sequence). There are 15 residues in the CDR3. The CDR3 nucleotides are TGTGCCTGGAGGGGACTAGCGGGGGACACCGGGGAGCTGTTTTTT. This sequence encodes CAWRGLAGDTGELFF. The full variable domain, with the rest looked up from reference TRBV30 and TRBJ2-2, is SQTIHQWPATLVQPVGSPLSLECTVEGTSNPNLYWYRQAAGRGLQLLFYSVGIGQISSEVPQNLSASRPQDRQFILSSKKLLLSDSGFYLCAWRGLAGDTGELFFGEGSRLTVL.

V usage is TRBV30 and J usage is TRBJ2-5; TRBD2 agrees at 12 bases. With V trimmed by 5 bases and J by 3 bases, 7 bases remained unmatched. CDR1 GTSNPN and CDR2 SVGIG come from the germline V gene (reference sequence). The CDR3 has 15 residues. In DNA, the CDR3 is TGTGCCTGGGAATCTAGCGGGGGGGCCAAAGAGACCCAGTACTTC. Residues: CAWESSGGAKETQYF.

This clone appeared once. The chain links TRBV19 to TRBJ1-1; TRBD1 matches at 9 bases. The germline V gene has CDR1 LNHDA and CDR2 SQIVND (reference sequence). This CDR3 region has 15 residues. V dropped 3 bases and J dropped 4; count of bases not matched to a gene: 6. DNA of the CDR3: TGTGCCAGTAGTATCCGACAGGGGGTTTTCACTGAAGCTTTCTTT. Residues: CASSIRQGVFTEAFF.

J is TRBJ2-1 and V is TRBV9; 9 nucleotides match TRBD1. The CDR3 consists of 15 residues. CDR1 and CDR2 from the germline V gene are SGDLS and YYNGEE. V lost 4 bases and J lost 3; bases outside the gene matches: 5. As DNA, the CDR3 is TGTGCCAGCAGCACCGGGACAGGGAACTACAATGAGCAGTTCTTC. Translating gives CASSTGTGNYNEQFF.

In its sample, this clone was seen a few times. The J gene is TRBJ2-3, the V gene TRBV27; D gene unclear. The CDR3 runs to 12 residues. Germline V gene sequence: CDR1 MNHEY, CDR2 SMNVEV (reference sequence). V gave up 5 bases and J gave up 4 bases, with 7 bases separating them. In DNA, the CDR3 is TGTGCCAGCAGTACACGAGCAGATACGCAGTATTTT. This gives the protein CASSTRADTQYF.

This chain's CDR3 is CASSEGQVSSYNSPLHF. The CDR3 DNA is TGTGCCAGCAGCGAAGGACAGGTTAGCTCCTATAATTCACCCCTCCACTTT. The chain combines TRBV11-3 with TRBJ1-6; 7 bases match TRBD1. Trimming removed 5 bases from V and 0 bases from J; junction bases left unmatched: 7. Germline lookup yields CDR1 SGHNT and CDR2 YENEEA. The CDR3 covers 17 residues.

J is TRBJ2-3 and V is TRBV30; D gene unclear. The V end was cut by 3 bases, the J end by 4 bases, with 11 bases between. The germline gives CDR1 GTSNPN, CDR2 SVGIG (reference sequence). The CDR3 covers 13 residues. The CDR3 region has the DNA TGTGCCTGGAGGGCGTTTGGTGCAGATACGCAGTATTTT. It is translated as CAWRAFGADTQYF.

This clone was seen a handful of times. The chain uses TRBV30 and TRBJ2-7, with D perhaps TRBD2 (6 bases). Germline CDR1 and CDR2: GTSNPN and SVGIG (reference sequence). The CDR3 contains 12 residues. V lost 5 bases and J 6 bases, leaving 14 bases between the germline ends. The CDR3 sequence: CAWVWRGLEQYF. The CDR3 nucleotides read TGTGCCTGGGTATGGAGGGGTCTCGAGCAGTACTTC.

This chain links TRBV1 with TRBJ1-5. TRBV1 is a pseudogene locus. The CDR3 has 12 residues. The CDR3 DNA follows: TGCGCCAGCAGTCAAAGGTGTCAGCCCCAGCATTTT. It yields the protein CASSQRCQPQHF.

The genes are TRBV30 and TRBJ2-3, with D possibly matching TRBD2 (5 bases). The CDR3 spans 16 residues. Trimming removed 0 bases from V and 2 bases from J, with 15 bases in between. The germline CDR1 and CDR2 sequences are GTSNPN and SVGIG (reference sequence). The CDR3: CAWSVGSAGLTDTQYF. The CDR3 DNA sequence: TGTGCCTGGAGTGTGGGGAGCGCAGGACTCACAGATACGCAGTATTTT.

This chain links TRBV28 with TRBJ2-3; D remains unclear. This CDR3 spans 16 amino acids. Germline-derived CDR1 and CDR2 are MDHEN and SYDVKM. V shed 2 bases and J shed 0 bases, with 12 bases lying between them. The CDR3 DNA is TGTGCCAGCAGTTTACCCGGCGGCACTAGCACAGATACGCAGTATTTT. Translated, it gives CASSLPGGTSTDTQYF.

In its sample, this clone is medium-sized (0.01 to 0.1%). CDR3 nucleotide sequence: TGTGCCAGCAGTGCCAGACAGGGGTACAATGAGCAGTTCTTC. Its translation: CASSARQGYNEQFF. The rearrangement joins TRBV6-8 to TRBJ2-1, with 8 bases aligning to TRBD1. J gave up 4 bases and V 5 bases, and 4 bases lay outside the gene matches. CDR1 is MNHGY and CDR2 is SAAAGT in the germline V gene. CDR3 length equals 14 residues.

V usage is TRBV30 and J usage is TRBJ1-2, with a weak D call TRBD1 (6 bases). V lost 4 bases and J lost 8, with 14 bases in between. Germline V CDR1 and CDR2: GTSNPN, SVGIG (reference sequence). The CDR3 consists of 12 residues. The CDR3 DNA follows: TGTGCCTGGATGCCGGGACAAGGAGGCTACACCTTC. Protein sequence: CAWMPGQGGYTF.

Sample share makes this clone medium-sized. The J gene is TRBJ2-6, the V gene TRBV11-3, with D perhaps TRBD1 (6 bases). The germline V gene encodes CDR1 SGHNT and CDR2 YENEEA. This CDR3 has 17 residues. Trimming shortened V by 5 bases and J by 0 bases, and 14 bases separated the two germline ends. CDR3 in DNA: TGTGCCAGCAGCCTCCCCGGACAGAGCTCTGGGGCCAACGTCCTGACTTTC. This sequence encodes CASSLPGQSSGANVLTF. The variable domain in full, with the rest retrieved from reference TRBV11-3 and TRBJ2-6, is EAGVVQSPRYKIIEKKQPVAFWCNPISGHNTLYWYLQNLGQGPELLIRYENEEAVDDSQLPKDRFSAERLKGVDSTLKIQPAELGDSAVYLCASSLPGQSSGANVLTFGAGSRLTVL.

This clone has only a few counts. The chain combines TRBV11-3 with TRBJ2-1, with TRBD1 identical over 9 bases. Germline CDR1 SGHNT, CDR2 YENEEA. The CDR3 loop spans 16 amino acids. The ends lost 5 bases at V and 4 bases at J; junction bases unmatched: 9. The CDR3 DNA follows: TGTGCCAGCAGCCGCGGGACAGGGCAAGGGTACAATGAGCAGTTCTTC. This sequence encodes CASSRGTGQGYNEQFF.

Judged by abundance, this clone is medium-sized. The genes are TRBV6-8 and TRBJ2-7; 8 bases are shared with TRBD1. J was trimmed by 6 bases and V by 6 bases; bases with no gene match: 10. The germline gives CDR1 MNHGY, CDR2 SAAAGT. The CDR3 runs to 14 residues. CDR3 sequence (DNA): TGTGCCAGCAGCCCTGACAGGGGAATCGGCGAGCAGTACTTC. Its translation is CASSPDRGIGEQYF.

The rearrangement links TRBV28 to TRBJ2-1; 7 nucleotides line up with TRBD2. The V and J ends lost 2 bases and 4 bases, in that order; junction bases with no gene match: 5. CDR1 is MDHEN and CDR2 is SYDVKM in the germline V gene. The CDR3 has 15 residues. In DNA, the CDR3 is TGTGCCAGCAGTTTACTTAGCGGGCAGTACAATGAGCAGTTCTTC. Protein sequence: CASSLLSGQYNEQFF. The whole variable domain, filled in from reference TRBV28 and TRBJ2-1, reads DVKVTQSSRYLVKRTGEKVFLECVQDMDHENMFWYRQDPGLGLRLIYFSYDVKMKEKGDIPEGYSVSREKKERFSLILESASTNQTSMYLCASSLLSGQYNEQFFGPGTRLTVL.

This clone is medium-sized in the sample. The chain combines TRBV4-1 with TRBJ1-6; D call uncertain. V lost 0 bases to trimming and J lost 11 bases, with 8 bases between them. CDR3 size: 13 residues. Germline CDR1 is MGHRA and CDR2 is YSYEKL. The CDR3 region is CASSQDVRAPLHF. In nucleotides, the CDR3 is TGCGCCAGCAGCCAAGATGTCCGGGCACCCCTCCACTTT.

The J gene is TRBJ2-3, the V gene TRBV5-1, with D perhaps matching TRBD2 (6 bases). The V gene lost 0 bases and the J gene lost 1 base, with 9 bases spanning the gap. The germline gives CDR1 SGHRS, CDR2 YFSETQ. The CDR3 consists of 15 residues. The chain's CDR3 is CASSLGWGGTDTQYF. CDR3 in DNA: TGCGCCAGCAGCTTGGGATGGGGGGGCACAGATACGCAGTATTTT.

The J gene is TRBJ2-3, the V gene TRBV6-8, with 10 positions matching TRBD2. The V gene end was trimmed by 10 bases and the J gene end by 1 base; junction bases not matched to a gene: 5. Germline V lookup: CDR1 MNHGY, CDR2 SAAAGT. The CDR3 totals 14 residues. The CDR3 nucleotides are TGTGCCATCCTTACTAGCGGGGGCACAGATACGCAGTATTTT. Translated, it gives CAILTSGGTDTQYF.

The V and J genes are TRBV6-7 and TRBJ1-3; no clear D gene. TRBV6-7 qualifies as an ORF whose function is uncertain. The CDR3 is 15 amino acids. V shed 5 bases and J shed 4 bases, with 15 bases lying between them. DNA for the CDR3: TGTGCCAGCAGTGAAGCGCTGGAGGGAGGAAACACCATATATTTT. Its protein is CASSEALEGGNTIYF.

This clone showed up just a few times. The genes are TRBV6-8 and TRBJ1-2; TRBD1 is a possible D gene (5 bases). In germline, CDR1 is MNHGY, CDR2 SAAAGT. The CDR3 contains 13 residues. With 7 bases removed from V and 0 bases from J, the gap between germline ends came to 9 bases. The CDR3: CASIKTANYGYTF. Here the CDR3 DNA reads TGTGCCAGCATTAAGACAGCTAACTATGGCTACACCTTC.

J is TRBJ2-5 and V is TRBV12-2; the table's D gene call, TRBD1, was not cross checked with the DNA. TRBV12-2 is a pseudogene. This CDR3 is built from 15 residues. In DNA, the CDR3 is TGTGCAAGTCGCGGGACAGGGGTCCCAAAAGAGACCCAGTACTTC. Translated: CASRGTGVPKETQYF.

The V gene is TRBV28, the J gene TRBJ2-1; D is perhaps TRBD1 or TRBD2 (5 bases each). Germline CDR1 and CDR2: MDHEN and SYDVKM. V was shortened by 4 bases and J by 7 bases, with 8 bases between the two germline ends. This CDR3 has 12 residues. The CDR3 spells CASSWDQNEQFF. For the CDR3, the DNA is TGTGCCAGCAGTTGGGACCAAAATGAGCAGTTCTTC. Combining the CDR3 with reference TRBV28 and TRBJ2-1 gives the whole variable domain DVKVTQSSRYLVKRTGEKVFLECVQDMDHENMFWYRQDPGLGLRLIYFSYDVKMKEKGDIPEGYSVSREKKERFSLILESASTNQTSMYLCASSWDQNEQFFGPGTRLTVL.